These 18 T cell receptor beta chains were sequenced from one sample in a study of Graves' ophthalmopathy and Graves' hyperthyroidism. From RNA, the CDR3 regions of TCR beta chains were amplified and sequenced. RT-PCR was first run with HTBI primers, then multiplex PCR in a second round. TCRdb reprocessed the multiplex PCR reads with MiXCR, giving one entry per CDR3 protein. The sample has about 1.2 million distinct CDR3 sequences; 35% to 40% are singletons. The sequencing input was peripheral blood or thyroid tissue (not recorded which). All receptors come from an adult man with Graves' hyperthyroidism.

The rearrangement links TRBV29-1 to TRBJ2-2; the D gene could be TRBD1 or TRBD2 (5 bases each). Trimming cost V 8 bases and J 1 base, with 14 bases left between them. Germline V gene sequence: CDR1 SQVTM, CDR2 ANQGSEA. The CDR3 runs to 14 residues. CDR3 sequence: CSSRGTQNTGELFF. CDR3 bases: TGCAGCAGTCGTGGGACCCAGAACACCGGGGAGCTGTTTTTT.

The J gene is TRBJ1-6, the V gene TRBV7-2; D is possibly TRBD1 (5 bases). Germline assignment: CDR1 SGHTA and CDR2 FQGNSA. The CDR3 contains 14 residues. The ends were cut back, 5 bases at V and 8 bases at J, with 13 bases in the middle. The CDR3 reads CASSRQRLDSPLHF. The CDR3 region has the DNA TGTGCCAGCAGCAGACAGAGGTTGGATTCACCCCTCCACTTT.

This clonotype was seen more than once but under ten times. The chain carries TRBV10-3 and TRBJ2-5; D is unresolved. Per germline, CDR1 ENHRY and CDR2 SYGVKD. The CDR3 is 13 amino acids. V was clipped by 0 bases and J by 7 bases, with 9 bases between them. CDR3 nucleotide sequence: TGTGCCATCAGTGAGTCGTCGTCAGGGACCCAGTACTTC. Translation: CAISESSSGTQYF.

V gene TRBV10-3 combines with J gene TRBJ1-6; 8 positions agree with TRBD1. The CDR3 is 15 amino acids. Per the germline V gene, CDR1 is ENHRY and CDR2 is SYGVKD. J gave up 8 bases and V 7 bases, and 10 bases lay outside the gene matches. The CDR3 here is CAITEDRAFDSPLHF. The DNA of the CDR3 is TGTGCCATCACGGAGGACAGGGCGTTTGATTCACCCCTCCACTTT.

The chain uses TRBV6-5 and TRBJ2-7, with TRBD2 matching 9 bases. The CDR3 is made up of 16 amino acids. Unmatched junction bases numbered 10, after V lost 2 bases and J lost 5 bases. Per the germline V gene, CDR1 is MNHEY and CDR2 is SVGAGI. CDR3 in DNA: TGTGCCAGCAGTTACCAGGGACTAGCTAGTTCACACGAGCAGTACTTC. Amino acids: CASSYQGLASSHEQYF.

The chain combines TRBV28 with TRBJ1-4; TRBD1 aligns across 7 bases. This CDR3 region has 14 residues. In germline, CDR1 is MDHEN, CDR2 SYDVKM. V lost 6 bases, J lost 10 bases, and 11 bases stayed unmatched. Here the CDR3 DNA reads TGTGCCAGCAGGACGGAGACAGGGCCTGGAAAACTGTTTTTT. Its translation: CASRTETGPGKLFF.

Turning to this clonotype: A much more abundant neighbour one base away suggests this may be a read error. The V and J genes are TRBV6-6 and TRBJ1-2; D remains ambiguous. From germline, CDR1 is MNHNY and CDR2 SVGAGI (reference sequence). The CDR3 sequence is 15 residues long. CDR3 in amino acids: CAGSYFGRRNYGYTF. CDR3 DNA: TGTGCCGGCAGTTACTTTGGTCGCCGCAACTATGGCTACACCTTC.

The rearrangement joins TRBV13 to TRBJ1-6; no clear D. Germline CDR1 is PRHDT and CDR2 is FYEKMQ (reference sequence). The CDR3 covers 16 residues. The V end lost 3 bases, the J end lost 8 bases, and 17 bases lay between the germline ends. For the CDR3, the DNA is TGTGCCAGCAGCTTCAGTGGAGCGGGTAGAGATTCACCCCTCCACTTT. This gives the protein CASSFSGAGRDSPLHF.

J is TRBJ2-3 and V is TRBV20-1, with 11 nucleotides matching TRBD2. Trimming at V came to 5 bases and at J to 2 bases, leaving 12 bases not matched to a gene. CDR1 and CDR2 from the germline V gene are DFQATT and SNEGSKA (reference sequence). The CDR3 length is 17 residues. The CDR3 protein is CSALWSPSGRSTDTQYF. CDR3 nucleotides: TGCAGTGCTCTCTGGTCCCCTAGCGGGAGGTCCACAGATACGCAGTATTTT.

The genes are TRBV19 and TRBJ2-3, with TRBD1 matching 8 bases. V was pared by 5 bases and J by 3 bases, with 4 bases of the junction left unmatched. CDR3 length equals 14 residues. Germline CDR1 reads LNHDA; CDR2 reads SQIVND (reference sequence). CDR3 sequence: CASSSQGATDTQYF. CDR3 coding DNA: TGTGCCAGTAGTTCGCAGGGGGCTACAGATACGCAGTATTTT.

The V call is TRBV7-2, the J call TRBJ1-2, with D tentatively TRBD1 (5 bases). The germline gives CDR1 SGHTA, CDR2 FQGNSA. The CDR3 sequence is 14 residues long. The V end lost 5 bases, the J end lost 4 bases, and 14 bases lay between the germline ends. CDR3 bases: TGTGCCAGCAGCCCAACAGGCAAGTCCTATGGCTACACCTTC. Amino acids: CASSPTGKSYGYTF.

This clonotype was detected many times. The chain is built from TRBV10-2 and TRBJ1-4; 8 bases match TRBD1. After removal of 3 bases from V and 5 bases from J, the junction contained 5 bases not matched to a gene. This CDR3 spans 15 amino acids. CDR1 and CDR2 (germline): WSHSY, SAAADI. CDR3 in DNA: TGCGCCAGCAGTGATTGGACAGGGCCGAATGAAAAACTGTTTTTT. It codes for CASSDWTGPNEKLFF.

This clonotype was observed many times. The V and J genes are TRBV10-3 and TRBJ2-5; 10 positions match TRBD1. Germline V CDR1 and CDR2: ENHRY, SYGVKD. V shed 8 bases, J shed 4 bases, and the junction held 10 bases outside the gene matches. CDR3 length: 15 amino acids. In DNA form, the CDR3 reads TGTGCCATCCGAGAAACCGGACAGGGGGTAGAGACCCAGTACTTC. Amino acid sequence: CAIRETGQGVETQYF.

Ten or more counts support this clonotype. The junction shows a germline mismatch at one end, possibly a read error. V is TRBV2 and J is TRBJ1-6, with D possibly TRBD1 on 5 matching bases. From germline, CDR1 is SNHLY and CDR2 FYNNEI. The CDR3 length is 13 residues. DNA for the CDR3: TGTGCCAACAGTGACGGGGCGTATTCACCCCTCCACTTT. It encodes CANSDGAYSPLHF.

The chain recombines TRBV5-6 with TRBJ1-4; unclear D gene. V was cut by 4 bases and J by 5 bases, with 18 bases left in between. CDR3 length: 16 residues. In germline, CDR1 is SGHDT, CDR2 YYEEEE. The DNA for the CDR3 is TGTGCCAGCAGCAGCCAGTCGGGAGGGCTGAATGAAAAACTGTTTTTT. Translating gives CASSSQSGGLNEKLFF.

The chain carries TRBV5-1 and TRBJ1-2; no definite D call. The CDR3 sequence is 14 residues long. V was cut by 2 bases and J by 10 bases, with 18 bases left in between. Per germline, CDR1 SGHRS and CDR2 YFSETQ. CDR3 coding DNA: TGCGCCAGCAGCTTTTCATACCGGCCTTCTGACTACACCTTC. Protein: CASSFSYRPSDYTF. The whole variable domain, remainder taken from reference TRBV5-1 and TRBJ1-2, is KAGVTQTPRYLIKTRGQQVTLSCSPISGHRSVSWYQQTPGQGLQFLFEYFSETQRNKGNFPGRFSGRQFSNSRSEMNVSTLELGDSALYLCASSFSYRPSDYTFGSGTRLTVV.

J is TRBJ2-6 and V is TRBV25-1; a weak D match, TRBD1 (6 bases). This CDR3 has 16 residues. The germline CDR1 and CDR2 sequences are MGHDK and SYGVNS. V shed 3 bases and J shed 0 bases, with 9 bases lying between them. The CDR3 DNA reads TGTGCCAGCAGTGACTACAGGGACTCTGGGGCCAACGTCCTGACTTTC. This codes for CASSDYRDSGANVLTF.

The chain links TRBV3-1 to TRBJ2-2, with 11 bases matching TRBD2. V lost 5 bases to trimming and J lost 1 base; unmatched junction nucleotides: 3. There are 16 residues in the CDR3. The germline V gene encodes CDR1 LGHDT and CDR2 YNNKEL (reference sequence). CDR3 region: CASSKTSGGNTGELFF. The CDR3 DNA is TGTGCCAGCAGCAAAACTAGCGGGGGGAACACCGGGGAGCTGTTTTTT.